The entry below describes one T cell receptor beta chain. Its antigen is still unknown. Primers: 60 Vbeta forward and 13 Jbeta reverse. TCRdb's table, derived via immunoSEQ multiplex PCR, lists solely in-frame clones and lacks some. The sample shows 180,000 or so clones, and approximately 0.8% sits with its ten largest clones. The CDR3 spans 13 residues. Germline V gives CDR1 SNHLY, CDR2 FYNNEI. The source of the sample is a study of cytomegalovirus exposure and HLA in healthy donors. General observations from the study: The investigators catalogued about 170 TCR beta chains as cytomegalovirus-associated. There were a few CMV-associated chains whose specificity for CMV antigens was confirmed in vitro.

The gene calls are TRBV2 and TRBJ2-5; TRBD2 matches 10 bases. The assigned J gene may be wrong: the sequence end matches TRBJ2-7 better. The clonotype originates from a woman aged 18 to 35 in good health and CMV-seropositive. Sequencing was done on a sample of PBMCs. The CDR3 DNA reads TGTGCCAGCAGCACTAGCGGGAACTACGAGCAGTACTTC. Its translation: CASSTSGNYEQYF.